This TCR beta chain was observed in a study of vaccination and CD4 T cells after COVID-19. About the study: Samples after vaccination came a median approximately 70 days past dose two, ranging 14 to 241.

As regards this clonotype: The antigen is not known.

Regarding treatment: approximately 11-day PBMC culture with coronavirus spike peptide pools or control peptides (ViraFEST assay). At the Johns Hopkins FTIC core, DNA taken from cultured CD4+ T cells was sequenced by way of the Oncomine TCR Beta short-read assay. Someone extracted genomic DNA from cultured CD4+ T cells. TCRdb used MiXCR to reprocess the PCR reads, holding one entry per CDR3 protein. The table lists roughly 14,000 distinct CDR3 sequences, around 45% of them singletons. This CDR3 comprises 15 residues. V was shortened by 5 bases and J by 0 bases, with 8 bases between the two germline ends. Per germline, CDR1 MNHNS and CDR2 SASEGT.

Sequencing was carried out using CD4+ T cells from blood, cultured in vitro. This chain connects TRBV6-1 to TRBJ2-6; the D is unclear. This clonotype originated in a human donor who had recovered from COVID-19. The CDR3 region has the DNA TGTGCCAGCAGTCTCCTTGGCTCTGGGGCCAACGTCCTGACTTTC. As protein: CASSLLGSGANVLTF.